This passage covers 8 T cell receptor beta chains from one sample sequenced in a study of T-cell reconstitution after alpha-beta-depleted transplantation in children. A TCRbeta library incorporating unique molecular identifiers was prepared. Each CDR3 protein gets one entry after TCRdb re-called the PCR reads with MiXCR. The sample records about 510,000 distinct CDR3 sequences, approximately 10% being singletons. The source was PBMCs, mostly from graft donor cells, collected 180 days after TCRalphabeta/CD19-depleted stem cell transplant. Receptor source: a female patient between 2 and 15 years old who had a stem cell transplant for aplastic anemia, so the T cells may come from the graft donor.

This clonotype was seen ten or more times. The V gene is TRBV6-1, the J gene TRBJ2-1, with TRBD1 matching over 11 bases. Germline V CDR1 and CDR2: MNHNS, SASEGT. After removal of 8 bases from V and 1 base from J, the junction contained 16 bases not matched to a gene. The CDR3 consists of 19 residues. Here the CDR3 DNA reads TGTGCCAGCTCAGCGGACAGGGGGCTCAGCGGTCAATCCTACAATGAGCAGTTCTTC. Encoded protein: CASSADRGLSGQSYNEQFF.

This clonotype has more than one count but fewer than ten. The chain is built from TRBV7-2 and TRBJ1-3; D perhaps matches TRBD1 (6 bases). V lost 5 bases and J lost 4, with 15 bases in between. Germline CDR1 is SGHTA and CDR2 is FQGNSA. The CDR3 totals 15 residues. The CDR3 region has the DNA TGTGCCAGCAGCCCCCAGGGGAAGTCGGGAAACACCATATATTTT. Protein product: CASSPQGKSGNTIYF. Full variable domain (outside the CDR3, taken from reference TRBV7-2 and TRBJ1-3): GAGVSQSPSNKVTEKGKDVELRCDPISGHTALYWYRQSLGQGLEFLIYFQGNSAPDKSGLPSDRFSAERTGGSVSTLTIQRTQQEDSAVYLCASSPQGKSGNTIYFGEGSWLTVV.

In this sample, this clonotype turned up a few times. The chain couples TRBV5-1 to TRBJ1-2; D might be TRBD1 (6 bases). Trimming stripped 0 bases from V and 8 bases from J, with 14 bases between. Per germline, CDR1 SGHRS and CDR2 YFSETQ. The CDR3 length is 14 residues. The CDR3 nucleotides are TGCGCCAGCAGCTTGGTCTCAACAGGGAACGGCTACACCTTC. This sequence encodes CASSLVSTGNGYTF.

This sequence joins TRBV7-7 and TRBJ2-3; D possibly corresponds to TRBD1 (5 bases). In germline, CDR1 is SSHAT, CDR2 FNYEAQ (reference sequence). V gave up 1 base and J gave up 1 base, with 15 bases separating them. The CDR3 totals 17 residues. CDR3 sequence (DNA): TGTGCCAGCAGCTTAGAGGCGCAGGGCGTGGGCACAGATACGCAGTATTTT. It is translated as CASSLEAQGVGTDTQYF.

This clonotype turned up a few times. V usage is TRBV18 and J usage is TRBJ2-7; D perhaps matches TRBD1 (5 bases). Germline lookup yields CDR1 KGHSH and CDR2 LQKENI. The CDR3 has 16 amino acids. V was trimmed by 2 bases and J by 5 bases, leaving 19 bases between them. CDR3: CASSPIPGRLGDEQYV. The CDR3 region has the DNA TGTGCCAGCTCACCAATTCCAGGGCGACTTGGGGACGAGCAGTACGTC.

This clonotype has more than one count but fewer than ten. The J gene is TRBJ1-1, the V gene TRBV12-3 or TRBV12-4, with 8 positions matching TRBD1. The J segment lost 0 bases and the V segment lost 3 bases, leaving 9 bases of the junction unmatched. CDR3 length equals 17 residues. CDR3 nucleotide sequence: TGTGCCAGCAGTTTTTGGGCAGGGGGCTGGGTGAACACTGAAGCTTTCTTT. It specifies CASSFWAGGWVNTEAFF.

This clonotype was counted between two and nine times. The chain carries TRBV6-6 and TRBJ2-1; D is possibly TRBD2 (5 bases). Trimming left V 4 bases short and J 10 bases short, with 11 bases between. This CDR3 has 12 amino acids. From germline, CDR1 is MNHNY and CDR2 SVGAGI (reference sequence). The CDR3 loop reads CASSSSEGEQFF. Written as DNA, the CDR3 is TGTGCCAGCAGTTCCTCCGAGGGCGAGCAGTTCTTC.

The chain employs TRBV6-2 or TRBV6-3 and TRBJ2-1; no definite D call. The CDR3 extends over 17 amino acids. CDR1 and CDR2 from the germline V gene are MNHEY and SVGEGT. Trimming took off 3 bases at V and 5 bases at J, with 20 bases between the two ends. The DNA of the CDR3 is TGTGCCAGCAGTTATAGTCCCTTGGGATCGGCCCACAATGAGCAGTTCTTC. Protein product: CASSYSPLGSAHNEQFF.